The clone carrying this TCR beta chain came up many times. The antigen is undetermined. The data were taken from a study of T cells in Graves' hyperthyroidism and ophthalmopathy. Overall study findings and caveats: For ophthalmopathy, model prediction preceded onset by a median 6.5 months.

Uncontrolled infection, other autoimmune disease, pregnancy or lactation disqualified patients from enrolment. The CDR3 spans 15 residues. With 2 bases removed from V and 0 bases from J, the gap between germline ends came to 10 bases. Germline CDR1 reads MDHEN; CDR2 reads SYDVKM. Researchers amplified the TCR beta CDR3 regions from RNA transcripts. An initial round of RT-PCR targeting the TCR CDR3 relied on the HTBI primer set. TCRdb itself ran the multiplex PCR reads through MiXCR, one entry per CDR3 protein. The sample lists hundreds of thousands of distinct CDR3 sequences; 13% to 15% were seen once.

Sequenced material: blood. The clonotype originates from a woman in her late teens or twenties with Graves' hyperthyroidism. The rearrangement uses TRBV28 and TRBJ2-5; no clear D. In nucleotides, the CDR3 is TGTGCCAGCAGTTTAGGTGCAGCCTACCAAGAGACCCAGTACTTC. This codes for CASSLGAAYQETQYF. The complete variable domain, with remaining parts taken from reference TRBV28 and TRBJ2-5, reads DVKVTQSSRYLVKRTGEKVFLECVQDMDHENMFWYRQDPGLGLRLIYFSYDVKMKEKGDIPEGYSVSREKKERFSLILESASTNQTSMYLCASSLGAAYQETQYFGPGTRLLVL.